This T cell receptor (beta chain) is from a study of T cells in Graves' hyperthyroidism and ophthalmopathy. Only a few counts were recorded for this clonotype. Its specificity is unknown. Using RNA transcripts as the source, TCR beta CDR3 regions were amplified. TCR CDR3 underwent first-round RT-PCR with the HTBI primer set. TCRdb redid the calling of the multiplex PCR reads with MiXCR, one entry per CDR3 protein. This sample has about 700,000 distinct CDR3 sequences, with roughly 15% found just once. The CDR3 totals 17 residues. J was trimmed by 4 bases and V by 3 bases; bases with no gene match: 11. The germline gives CDR1 KGHSH, CDR2 LQKENI. Study-wide results and limits: Separating ophthalmopathy from stable hyperthyroidism was achieved by a 13 V-J model.

Sequencing used blood. This chain links TRBV18 with TRBJ2-2; TRBD1 matches 7 bases. This receptor was identified in a woman between 18 and 30 years old with Graves' hyperthyroidism. The CDR3 is CASSPPKGASSTGELFF. DNA of the CDR3: TGTGCCAGCTCACCCCCCAAGGGGGCCTCGAGCACCGGGGAGCTGTTTTTT. The full variable domain, completed using reference TRBV18 and TRBJ2-2, is NAGVMQNPRHLVRRRGQEARLRCSPMKGHSHVYWYRQLPEEGLKFMVYLQKENIIDESGMPKERFSAEFPKEGPSILRIQQVVRGDSAAYFCASSPPKGASSTGELFFGEGSRLTVL.